This TCR beta chain was recovered during a study of tumor-infiltrating lymphocytes in primary liver carcinoma. V was shortened by 0 bases and J by 0 bases, with 6 bases between the two germline ends. The V gene's germline CDR1 is SGHNT and CDR2 YYREEE (reference sequence). CDR3 size: 14 residues. TCR beta cDNA was reverse-transcribed from 400 to 500 ng of total RNA. The reaction used a constant-region primer and ProtoScript II reverse transcriptase. Slightly modified ARM-PCR, run as three nested multiplex PCR rounds, produced the TCR beta libraries. Rounds one and two of PCR, each of 10 cycles, were primed with TRBV1-TRBV30 forward primers and a C-beta reverse primer. TCRdb itself ran the multiplex PCR reads through MiXCR, one entry per CDR3 protein. The sample has about 200,000 distinct CDR3 sequences, about 65% seen once. The source of the blood RNA was unsorted whole blood, and germline DNA was extracted as well.

The chain is built from TRBV5-4 and TRBJ1-1; D remains ambiguous. Sequenced: peripheral blood. The clonotype originates from a woman aged 55-70 years with primary liver carcinoma and hepatitis B virus infection. This chain's CDR3 is CASSLEVVNTEAFF. The CDR3 DNA follows: TGTGCCAGCAGCTTGGAGGTGGTGAACACTGAAGCTTTCTTT.